Shown below are 18 T cell receptor beta chains from a single sample sequenced in a study of T-cell reconstitution after alpha-beta-depleted transplantation in children. This sample's TCRbeta library carried unique molecular identifier barcodes. TCRdb re-called the PCR reads with MiXCR, one entry per CDR3 protein. The sample shows over 120,000 distinct CDR3 sequences, 7.5% to 9% of them seen only once. The specimen comprised PBMCs, mostly from graft donor cells, sampled 180 days after TCRalphabeta/CD19-depleted stem cell transplant. These TCRs come from a female patient aged 2 to 10 who had a stem cell transplant for congenital amegakaryocytic thrombocytopenia, so the T cells may come from the graft donor.

This clonotype was picked up many times. CDR3 coding DNA: TGTGCCAGTAGTATAGGCGCAGGGGGCAACGAGCAGTACTTC. Its translation is CASSIGAGGNEQYF. The chain uses TRBV19 and TRBJ2-7; TRBD1 matches 8 bases. Germline CDR1 and CDR2: LNHDA and SQIVND (reference sequence). CDR3 length: 14 amino acids. V shed 1 base and J 5 bases; nucleotides not matched to a gene: 4.

This clonotype has at least ten counts. This chain joins TRBV10-3 and TRBJ2-1; TRBD2 matches at 8 bases. CDR3 length: 15 residues. Per germline, CDR1 ENHRY and CDR2 SYGVKD. With 10 bases clipped from V and 8 bases from J, the junction kept 16 bases outside the gene matches. The CDR3 is CATSLTSVEEDEQFF. The CDR3 bases are TGTGCCACGAGTTTGACTAGCGTGGAGGAGGATGAGCAGTTCTTC.

In its sample, this clonotype was seen many times. The chain recombines TRBV3-1 with TRBJ2-7; perhaps TRBD2 as D (5 bases). Germline V gene sequence: CDR1 LGHDT, CDR2 YNNKEL (reference sequence). Trimming cost V 8 bases and J 5 bases, with 19 bases left between them. This CDR3 comprises 14 residues. CDR3 sequence (DNA): TGTGCCAGCTGTCGATCGGGAAGTCTTAACGAGCAGTACTTC. It is translated as CASCRSGSLNEQYF.

This clonotype came up many times. The chain employs TRBV5-1 and TRBJ2-1; 7 nucleotides align to TRBD1. Per germline, CDR1 SGHRS and CDR2 YFSETQ. There are 16 residues in the CDR3. V was clipped by 3 bases and J by 2 bases; unmatched bases: 8. The CDR3 DNA is TGCGCCAGCAGCTCTAGGACAGGACTTACCTACAATGAGCAGTTCTTC. Translated: CASSSRTGLTYNEQFF. The full variable domain, rest sourced from reference TRBV5-1 and TRBJ2-1, is KAGVTQTPRYLIKTRGQQVTLSCSPISGHRSVSWYQQTPGQGLQFLFEYFSETQRNKGNFPGRFSGRQFSNSRSEMNVSTLELGDSALYLCASSSRTGLTYNEQFFGPGTRLTVL.

This clonotype occurred many times. The J gene is TRBJ1-1, the V gene TRBV19; D unresolved. The V and J ends lost 3 bases and 1 base respectively, with 9 bases between them. CDR1 and CDR2 from the germline V gene are LNHDA and SQIVND (reference sequence). The CDR3 extends over 14 amino acids. The CDR3 nucleotides read TGTGCCAGTAGTATCAATGAGGGGAACACTGAAGCTTTCTTT. Its translation: CASSINEGNTEAFF.

The chain links TRBV5-1 to TRBJ1-5; 9 bases line up with TRBD1. This CDR3 region has 19 residues. CDR1 is SGHRS and CDR2 is YFSETQ in the germline V gene. The V segment lost 7 bases and the J segment 0 bases; nucleotides outside the gene matches: 17. This CDR3 is CASVPKEGQGLYSNQPQHF. For the CDR3, the DNA is TGCGCCAGCGTCCCCAAGGAGGGACAGGGACTTTATAGCAATCAGCCCCAGCATTTT.

The chain has TRBV4-1 and TRBJ2-7, with 7 bases lining up with TRBD2. From germline, CDR1 is MGHRA and CDR2 YSYEKL. The CDR3 length is 16 residues. J gave up 4 bases and V 0 bases, and 9 bases lay outside the gene matches. The CDR3 DNA follows: TGCGCCAGCAGCCAAGATTGGGGGGGAGGTTGGTACGAGCAGTACTTC. The encoded protein is CASSQDWGGGWYEQYF.

This clonotype was observed many times. The rearrangement uses TRBV5-1 and TRBJ2-2, with a tentative D call TRBD1 (7 bases). V was pared by 3 bases and J by 4 bases, with 19 bases between. This CDR3 is 17 amino acids long. Germline V gene lookup returns CDR1 SGHRS and CDR2 YFSETQ. The CDR3 DNA sequence: TGCGCCAGCAGCTCCCGGGACAGCGGGCAAGGCACCGGGGAGCTGTTTTTT. This encodes CASSSRDSGQGTGELFF.

The chain links TRBV6-2 or TRBV6-3 to TRBJ1-2, with TRBD1 matching over 7 bases. Per the germline V gene, CDR1 is MNHEY and CDR2 is SVGEGT. CDR3 length: 16 residues. V gave up 4 bases and J gave up 7 bases; unmatched junction bases: 15. The CDR3 coding sequence is TGTGCCAGCAGTTTCACCACCGGGACAGCACTGCGTGGCTACACCTTC. Translated, it gives CASSFTTGTALRGYTF.

This clonotype came up many times. The V gene is TRBV28, the J gene TRBJ2-2, with 9 bases that match TRBD1. The CDR3 runs 14 residues. The germline V gene has CDR1 MDHEN and CDR2 SYDVKM. Unmatched junction bases numbered 4, after V lost 4 bases and J lost 7 bases. CDR3 nucleotide sequence: TGTGCCAGCAGTTCCACAGGGGGCAGCGGGGAGCTGTTTTTT. Protein sequence: CASSSTGGSGELFF.

This clonotype was observed a few times. The chain combines TRBV5-1 with TRBJ2-7, with D possibly being TRBD2 (6 bases). The length of the CDR3 is 14 residues. V lost 4 bases and J lost 8, with 19 bases in between. Looked up from germline, CDR1 is SGHRS and CDR2 is YFSETQ. This CDR3 reads CASSISRDLEKQYF. Written as DNA, the CDR3 is TGCGCCAGCAGCATCAGCCGGGACTTAGAAAAGCAGTACTTC.

In this sample, this clonotype turned up a few times. The chain employs TRBV27 and TRBJ2-1, with 14 nucleotides matching TRBD2. J was trimmed by 12 bases and V by 5 bases; bases with no gene match: 15. The length of the CDR3 is 17 residues. The germline V gene has CDR1 MNHEY and CDR2 SMNVEV (reference sequence). Here the CDR3 reads CASSTLGPGLAGDRQFF. In DNA form, the CDR3 reads TGTGCCAGCAGTACTCTGGGCCCGGGACTAGCGGGAGATCGGCAGTTCTTC.

This clonotype was counted ten times or more. V gene TRBV6-5 combines with J gene TRBJ1-1; no reliable D call. CDR3 length equals 15 residues. V was shortened by 0 bases and J by 1 base, with 9 bases between the two germline ends. In germline, CDR1 is MNHEY, CDR2 SVGAGI. As DNA, the CDR3 is TGTGCCAGCAGTTACTCTAACAAAAAGAACACTGAAGCTTTCTTT. Translation gives CASSYSNKKNTEAFF.

This clonotype was observed at least ten times. The chain combines TRBV28 with TRBJ2-3; D could derive from TRBD1 or TRBD2 (5 bases each). V lost 3 bases and J 2 bases, leaving 9 bases between the germline ends. The CDR3 has 14 residues. CDR1 and CDR2 (germline): MDHEN, SYDVKM. The CDR3 coding sequence is TGTGCCAGCAGTTTGGGGGTACCCACAGATACGCAGTATTTT. It encodes CASSLGVPTDTQYF.

This clonotype showed up many times. The chain employs TRBV12-3 or TRBV12-4 and TRBJ2-1; TRBD2 agrees at 12 bases. The ends lost 2 bases at V and 7 bases at J; junction bases unmatched: 6. The CDR3 loop spans 16 amino acids. The CDR3 loop is CASSLSLAGGPNEQFF. DNA of the CDR3: TGTGCCAGCAGTTTAAGCCTAGCGGGAGGGCCTAATGAGCAGTTCTTC.

This clonotype was seen ten or more times. The chain recombines TRBV27 with TRBJ2-4; D is perhaps TRBD1 or TRBD2 (7 bases each). The CDR3 loop spans 17 amino acids. Trimming took 5 bases from V and 9 from J, leaving 26 bases between them. Germline assignment: CDR1 MNHEY and CDR2 SMNVEV (reference sequence). CDR3 sequence reads: CASSSPWGRGGLSIQYF. CDR3 bases: TGTGCCAGCAGTAGCCCCTGGGGCAGGGGGGGACTTTCCATTCAGTACTTC.

The V gene is TRBV20-1, the J gene TRBJ1-2, with D possibly matching TRBD1 (6 bases). V lost 5 bases and J 8 bases, leaving 12 bases between the germline ends. Germline CDR1 is DFQATT and CDR2 is SNEGSKA (reference sequence). This CDR3 contains 11 residues. Here the CDR3 reads CSAFTGLGYTF. DNA of the CDR3: TGCAGTGCTTTTACAGGGTTAGGCTACACCTTC.

This clonotype was recorded at least ten times. The chain has TRBV19 and TRBJ2-3; D is ambiguous. The V end lost 3 bases, the J end lost 3 bases, and 7 bases lay between the germline ends. Germline assignment: CDR1 LNHDA and CDR2 SQIVND (reference sequence). The CDR3 totals 13 residues. The DNA of the CDR3 is TGTGCCAGTAGTATCGCTGGGACAGATACGCAGTATTTT. Protein product: CASSIAGTDTQYF. Complete variable domain (other parts from reference TRBV19 and TRBJ2-3): DGGITQSPKYLFRKEGQNVTLSCEQNLNHDAMYWYRQDPGQGLRLIYYSQIVNDFQKGDIAEGYSVSREKKESFPLTVTSAQKNPTAFYLCASSIAGTDTQYFGPGTRLTVL.